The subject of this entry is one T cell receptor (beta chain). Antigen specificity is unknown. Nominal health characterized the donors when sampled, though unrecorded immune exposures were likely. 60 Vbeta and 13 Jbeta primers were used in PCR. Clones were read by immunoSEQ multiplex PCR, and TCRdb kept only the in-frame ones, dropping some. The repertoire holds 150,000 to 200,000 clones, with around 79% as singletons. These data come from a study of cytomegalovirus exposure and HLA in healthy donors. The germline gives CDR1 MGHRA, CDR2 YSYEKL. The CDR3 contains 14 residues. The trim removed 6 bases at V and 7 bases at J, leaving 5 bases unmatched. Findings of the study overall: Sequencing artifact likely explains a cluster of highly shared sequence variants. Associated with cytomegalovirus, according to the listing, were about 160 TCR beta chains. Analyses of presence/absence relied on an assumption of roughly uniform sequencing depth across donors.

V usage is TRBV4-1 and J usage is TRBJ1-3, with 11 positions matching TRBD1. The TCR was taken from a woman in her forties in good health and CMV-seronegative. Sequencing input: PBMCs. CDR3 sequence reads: CASSMDRGLNTIYF. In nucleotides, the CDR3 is TGCGCCAGCAGTATGGACAGGGGGCTTAACACCATATATTTT.